This T cell receptor beta chain was profiled in a study of blood T cell repertoires in COVID-19. Overall study context: Spain, Italy and the United States supplied samples that represented acute and convalescent COVID-19. Nucleic acid was either cDNA or gDNA, and it came from T cells, B-cell-depleted T cells, or PBMCs.

This clone was counted once. This CDR3 has 15 amino acids. V was trimmed by 6 bases and J by 2 bases, leaving 17 bases between them. Germline values: CDR1 MDHEN, CDR2 SYDVKM. Per the original methods: Reference gene primers were amplified, and this amplification served to estimate nucleated cell counts. Data came from immunoSEQ multiplex PCR; TCRdb stores just in-frame clones and leaves some out. V and J calls plus clone size are reproduced from that table; the DNA served to infer D and trimming. The sample contains about 210,000 clones, around four fifths of which appear only once. Sequenced material: peripheral blood. This sequence originates from a woman aged 50 to 60 with acute or convalescent COVID-19. This chain connects TRBV28 to TRBJ2-7; D ambiguous. CDR3 amino acids: CASRRSPQVAYEQYF. In DNA, the CDR3 is TGTGCCAGCAGGCGCTCGCCGCAGGTGGCCTACGAGCAGTACTTC. The full variable domain, in which reference TRBV28 and TRBJ2-7 provide the parts outside the CDR3, is DVKVTQSSRYLVKRTGEKVFLECVQDMDHENMFWYRQDPGLGLRLIYFSYDVKMKEKGDIPEGYSVSREKKERFSLILESASTNQTSMYLCASRRSPQVAYEQYFGPGTRLTVT.